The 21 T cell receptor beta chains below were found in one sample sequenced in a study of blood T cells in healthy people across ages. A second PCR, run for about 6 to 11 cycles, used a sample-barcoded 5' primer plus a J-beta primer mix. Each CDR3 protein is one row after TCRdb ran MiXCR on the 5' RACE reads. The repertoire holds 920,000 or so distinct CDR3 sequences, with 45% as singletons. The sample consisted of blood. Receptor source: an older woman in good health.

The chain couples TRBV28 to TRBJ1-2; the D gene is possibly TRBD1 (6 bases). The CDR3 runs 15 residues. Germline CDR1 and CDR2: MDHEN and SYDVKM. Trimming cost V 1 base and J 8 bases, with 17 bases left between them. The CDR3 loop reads CASSLLGGAIPGYTF. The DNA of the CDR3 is TGTGCCAGCAGTTTATTGGGGGGCGCGATACCAGGCTACACCTTC.

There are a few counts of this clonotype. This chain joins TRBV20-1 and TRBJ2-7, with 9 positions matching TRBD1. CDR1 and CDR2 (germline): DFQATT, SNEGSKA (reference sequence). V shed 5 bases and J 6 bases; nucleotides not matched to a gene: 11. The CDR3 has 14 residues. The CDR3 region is CSARPGTGSREQYF. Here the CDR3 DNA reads TGCAGTGCTCGCCCCGGGACAGGGTCTCGCGAGCAGTACTTC.

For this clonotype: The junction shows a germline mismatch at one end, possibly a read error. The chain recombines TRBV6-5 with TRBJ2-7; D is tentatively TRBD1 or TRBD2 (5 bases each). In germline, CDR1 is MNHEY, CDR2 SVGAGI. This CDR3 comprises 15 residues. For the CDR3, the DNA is TGTGCCGGCAGTAGAACAGGACTGAGCTCCTACGAGCAGTACTTC. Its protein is CAGSRTGLSSYEQYF.

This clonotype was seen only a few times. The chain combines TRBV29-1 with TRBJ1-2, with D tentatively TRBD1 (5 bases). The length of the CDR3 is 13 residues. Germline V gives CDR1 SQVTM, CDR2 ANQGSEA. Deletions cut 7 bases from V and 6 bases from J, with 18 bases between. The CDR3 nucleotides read TGCAGCGACTGGACGGGGGAGGTTGATGGCTACACCTTC. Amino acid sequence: CSDWTGEVDGYTF.

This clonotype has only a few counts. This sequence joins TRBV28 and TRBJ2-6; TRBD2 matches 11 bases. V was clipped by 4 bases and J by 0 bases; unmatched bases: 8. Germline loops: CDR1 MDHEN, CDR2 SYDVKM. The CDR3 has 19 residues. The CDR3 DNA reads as TGTGCCAGCAGTTCCTATCTAGCGGGAGGTCTCTCTGGGGCCAACGTCCTGACTTTC. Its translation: CASSSYLAGGLSGANVLTF.

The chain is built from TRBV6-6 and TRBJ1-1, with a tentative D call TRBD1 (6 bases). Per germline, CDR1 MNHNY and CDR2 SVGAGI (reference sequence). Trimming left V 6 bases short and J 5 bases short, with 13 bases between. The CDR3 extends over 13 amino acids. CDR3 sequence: CASRRGGGTEAFF. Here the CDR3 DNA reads TGTGCCAGCAGAAGAGGGGGAGGTACTGAAGCTTTCTTT.

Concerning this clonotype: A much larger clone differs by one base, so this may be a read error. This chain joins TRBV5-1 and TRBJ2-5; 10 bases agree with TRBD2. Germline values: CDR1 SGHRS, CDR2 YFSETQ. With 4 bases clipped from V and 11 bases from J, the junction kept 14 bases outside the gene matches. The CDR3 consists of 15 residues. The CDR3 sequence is CASSTLAGVDHEQYF. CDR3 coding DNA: TGCGCCAGCAGCACGCTAGCGGGAGTCGACCATGAGCAGTACTTC.

CDR3 coding DNA: TGTGCCATCAGTGCCCGACAGGGTTTGGGTAACAATGAGCAGTTCTTC. This translates into CAISARQGLGNNEQFF. The chain links TRBV10-3 to TRBJ2-1, with 7 bases identical to TRBD1. CDR1 and CDR2 from the germline V gene are ENHRY and SYGVKD. The CDR3 has 16 amino acids. With V trimmed by 4 bases and J by 5 bases, 11 bases remained unmatched.

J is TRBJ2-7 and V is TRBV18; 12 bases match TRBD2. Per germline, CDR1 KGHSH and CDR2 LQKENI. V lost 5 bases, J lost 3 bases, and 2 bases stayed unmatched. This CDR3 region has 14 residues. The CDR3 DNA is TGTGCCAGCTCAATGACTAGCGGGAGCTACGAGCAGTACTTC. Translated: CASSMTSGSYEQYF.

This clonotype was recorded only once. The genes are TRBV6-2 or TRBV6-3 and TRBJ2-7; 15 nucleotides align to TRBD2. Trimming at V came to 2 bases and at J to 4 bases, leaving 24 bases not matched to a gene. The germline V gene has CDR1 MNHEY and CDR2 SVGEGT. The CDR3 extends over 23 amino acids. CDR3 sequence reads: CASSYALAGGRGTSGRSSYEQYF. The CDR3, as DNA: TGTGCCAGCAGTTACGCTCTAGCGGGAGGTCGTGGGACTAGCGGGAGGTCTTCTTACGAGCAGTACTTC.

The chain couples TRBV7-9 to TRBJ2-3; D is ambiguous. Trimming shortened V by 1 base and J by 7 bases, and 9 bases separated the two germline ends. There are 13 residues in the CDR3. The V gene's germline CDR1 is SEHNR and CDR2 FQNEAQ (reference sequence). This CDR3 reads CASSLGGSNTQYF. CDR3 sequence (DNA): TGTGCCAGCAGCTTAGGGGGAAGTAATACGCAGTATTTT.

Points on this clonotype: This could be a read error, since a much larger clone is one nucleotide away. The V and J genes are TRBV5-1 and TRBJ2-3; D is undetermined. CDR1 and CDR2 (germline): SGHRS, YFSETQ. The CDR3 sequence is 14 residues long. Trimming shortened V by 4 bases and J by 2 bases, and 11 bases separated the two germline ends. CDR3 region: CASSRSSDTDTQYF. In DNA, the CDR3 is TGCGCCAGCAGCAGAAGCAGTGACACAGATACGCAGTATTTT.

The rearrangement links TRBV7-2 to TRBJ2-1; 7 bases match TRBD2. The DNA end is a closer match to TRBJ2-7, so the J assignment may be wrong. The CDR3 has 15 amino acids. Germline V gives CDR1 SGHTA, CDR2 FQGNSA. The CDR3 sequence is CASSFPSGLTYEQYF. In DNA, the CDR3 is TGTGCCAGCAGCTTCCCTAGCGGCCTCACCTACGAGCAGTACTTC.

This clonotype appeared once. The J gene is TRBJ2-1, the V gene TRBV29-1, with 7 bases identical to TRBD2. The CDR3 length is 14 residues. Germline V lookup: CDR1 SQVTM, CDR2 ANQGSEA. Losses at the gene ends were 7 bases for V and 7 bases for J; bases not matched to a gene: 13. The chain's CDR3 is CSGDGGRAGNEQFF. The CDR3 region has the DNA TGCAGCGGCGACGGGGGGAGGGCCGGGAATGAGCAGTTCTTC.

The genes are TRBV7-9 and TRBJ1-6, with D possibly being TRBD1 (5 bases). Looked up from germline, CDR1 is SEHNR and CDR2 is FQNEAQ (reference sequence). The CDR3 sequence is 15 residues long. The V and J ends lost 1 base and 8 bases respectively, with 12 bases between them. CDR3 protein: CASSLVQGEDSPLHF. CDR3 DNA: TGTGCCAGCAGCTTAGTCCAGGGAGAGGATTCACCCCTCCACTTT.

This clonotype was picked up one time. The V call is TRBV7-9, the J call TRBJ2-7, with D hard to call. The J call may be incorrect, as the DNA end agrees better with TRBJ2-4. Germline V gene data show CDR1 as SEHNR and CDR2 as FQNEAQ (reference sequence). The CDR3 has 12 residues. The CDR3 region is CASSPPRNIQYF. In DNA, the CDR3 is TGTGCCAGCAGCCCCCCCAGGAACATTCAGTACTTC.

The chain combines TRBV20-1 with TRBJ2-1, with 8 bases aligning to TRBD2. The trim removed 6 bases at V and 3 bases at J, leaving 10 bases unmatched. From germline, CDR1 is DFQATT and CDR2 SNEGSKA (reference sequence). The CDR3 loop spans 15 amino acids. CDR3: CSARGPTSGYNEQFF. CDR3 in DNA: TGCAGTGCGAGGGGTCCCACTAGCGGCTACAATGAGCAGTTCTTC.

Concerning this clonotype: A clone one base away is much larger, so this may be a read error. This CDR3 is CSVGGTGEPFF. CDR3 coding DNA: TGCAGCGTTGGGGGGACCGGGGAGCCGTTTTTT. This chain joins TRBV29-1 and TRBJ2-2; D could derive from TRBD1 or TRBD2 (5 bases each). The CDR3 is 11 amino acids. CDR1 and CDR2 (germline): SQVTM, ANQGSEA.

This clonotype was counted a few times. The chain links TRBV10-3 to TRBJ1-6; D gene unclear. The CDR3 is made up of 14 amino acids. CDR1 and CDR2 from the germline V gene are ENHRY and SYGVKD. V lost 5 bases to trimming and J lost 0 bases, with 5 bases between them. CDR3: CAISKSSYNSPLHF. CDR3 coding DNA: TGTGCCATCAGTAAAAGCTCCTATAATTCACCCCTCCACTTT.

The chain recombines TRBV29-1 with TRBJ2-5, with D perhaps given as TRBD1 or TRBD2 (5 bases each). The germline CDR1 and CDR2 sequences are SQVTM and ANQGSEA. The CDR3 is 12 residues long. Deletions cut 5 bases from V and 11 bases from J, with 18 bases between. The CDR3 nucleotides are TGCAGCGTTTTTGGACGGGGCAATGAGCAGTACTTC. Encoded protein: CSVFGRGNEQYF.

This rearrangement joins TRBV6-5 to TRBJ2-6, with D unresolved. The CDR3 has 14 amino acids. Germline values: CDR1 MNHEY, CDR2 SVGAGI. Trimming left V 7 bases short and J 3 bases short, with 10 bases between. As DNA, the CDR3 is TGTGCCAGCAACCCGATGATTGGGGCCAACGTCCTGACTTTC. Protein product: CASNPMIGANVLTF.